This entry lists 22 T cell receptor beta chains sequenced from one sample in a study of T cell changes during pregnancy in multiple sclerosis. Sequencing used immunoSEQ multiplex PCR; TCRdb keeps in-frame clones, though not all of them. The table shows 85,000 to 95,000 clones, with 90% to 95% occurring only once. The specimen comprised peripheral blood, sampled after pregnancy. The receptors here all came from a female donor in good health, enrolled as a control in a pregnancy study.

The V call is TRBV2, the J call TRBJ2-7; TRBD1 matches 8 bases. The CDR3 length is 14 residues. V lost 6 bases to trimming and J lost 3 bases; unmatched junction nucleotides: 7. CDR1 is SNHLY and CDR2 is FYNNEI in the germline V gene. The CDR3 DNA sequence: TGTGCCAGCAGAAGGGGACAGGCGAGCTACGAGCAGTACTTC. Its translation: CASRRGQASYEQYF.

The chain couples TRBV7-3 to TRBJ1-1; D not certain. Germline V gene lookup returns CDR1 SGHTA and CDR2 FQGTGA. Trimming stripped 3 bases from V and 0 bases from J, with 11 bases between. CDR3 size: 15 residues. The CDR3 protein is CASSLGSRLNTEAFF. The CDR3 DNA is TGTGCCAGCAGCTTGGGGAGCAGACTGAACACTGAAGCTTTCTTT. Full variable domain (rest looked up from reference TRBV7-3 and TRBJ1-1): GAGVSQTPSNKVTEKGKYVELRCDPISGHTALYWYRQSLGQGPEFLIYFQGTGAADDSGLPNDRFFAVRPEGSVSTLKIQRTERGDSAVYLCASSLGSRLNTEAFFGQGTRLTVV.

There are a few counts of this clone. The chain is built from TRBV7-2 and TRBJ2-7; TRBD1 agrees at 9 bases. The CDR3 consists of 15 residues. Germline V gives CDR1 SGHTA, CDR2 FQGNSA. V was pared by 5 bases and J by 1 base, with 6 bases of the junction left unmatched. DNA for the CDR3: TGTGCCAGCAGCCCCGGGACAGGGCGGTCCTACGAGCAGTACTTC. Protein sequence: CASSPGTGRSYEQYF.

This chain joins TRBV6-6 and TRBJ2-4; TRBD1 aligns across 10 bases. The V gene's germline CDR1 is MNHNY and CDR2 SVGAGI (reference sequence). The CDR3 covers 13 residues. V shed 6 bases and J 8 bases; nucleotides not matched to a gene: 4. The CDR3 is CASSWGQGYIQYF. CDR3 coding DNA: TGTGCCAGCAGCTGGGGACAGGGGTACATTCAGTACTTC.

As concerns this clone: At one end the junction does not follow the germline gene, possibly because of a read error. This chain uses TRBV16 with TRBJ1-5, with TRBD1 as a possible D gene (6 bases). The CDR3 is 13 amino acids. Germline values: CDR1 KGHSY, CDR2 FQNENV. Here the CDR3 DNA reads TGTGCCAGCAGACTAACAGGGAATCCGCCCCAGCATTTT. Protein product: CASRLTGNPPQHF.

The CDR3: CASSPWGQGPPNYGYTF. For the CDR3, the DNA is TGTGCCAGCTCACCCTGGGGACAAGGCCCTCCGAACTATGGCTACACCTTC. V is TRBV18 and J is TRBJ1-2, with a tentative D call TRBD1 (6 bases). The germline V gene has CDR1 KGHSH and CDR2 LQKENI. V lost 3 bases, J lost 2 bases, and 19 bases lay in between. CDR3 length: 17 amino acids. Full variable domain (outside the CDR3, taken from reference TRBV18 and TRBJ1-2): NAGVMQNPRHLVRRRGQEARLRCSPMKGHSHVYWYRQLPEEGLKFMVYLQKENIIDESGMPKERFSAEFPKEGPSILRIQQVVRGDSAAYFCASSPWGQGPPNYGYTFGSGTRLTVV.

This clone was detected a few times. This chain connects TRBV29-1 to TRBJ1-1, with D tentatively TRBD1 (6 bases). The CDR3 extends over 12 amino acids. V shed 6 bases and J shed 5 bases, with 13 bases lying between them. Germline V gene sequence: CDR1 SQVTM, CDR2 ANQGSEA. The CDR3 nucleotides read TGCAGCGTACAGGGAAGCGGAACTGAAGCTTTCTTT. Amino acids: CSVQGSGTEAFF.

V usage is TRBV5-1 and J usage is TRBJ2-5, with 16 nucleotides matching TRBD2. CDR1 and CDR2 (germline): SGHRS, YFSETQ. V lost 5 bases to trimming and J lost 1 base; unmatched junction nucleotides: 8. The CDR3 covers 18 residues. CDR3 region: CASRWGTSGRGSQETQYF. The CDR3 DNA reads TGCGCCAGCAGATGGGGGACTAGCGGGAGGGGGTCCCAAGAGACCCAGTACTTC. Complete variable domain (other parts from reference TRBV5-1 and TRBJ2-5): KAGVTQTPRYLIKTRGQQVTLSCSPISGHRSVSWYQQTPGQGLQFLFEYFSETQRNKGNFPGRFSGRQFSNSRSEMNVSTLELGDSALYLCASRWGTSGRGSQETQYFGPGTRLLVL.

The V and J genes are TRBV7-2 and TRBJ1-1; TRBD1 is a possible D gene (5 bases). Germline-derived CDR1 and CDR2 are SGHTA and FQGNSA. The CDR3 extends over 13 amino acids. The germline V and J ends were trimmed by 4 bases and 1 base, with 7 bases remaining between them. The CDR3 coding sequence is TGTGCCAGCAGCTACGGACAGAACACTGAAGCTTTCTTT. Its translation: CASSYGQNTEAFF.

The rearrangement joins TRBV9 to TRBJ2-1; 8 bases match TRBD1. CDR3 length equals 15 residues. J gave up 2 bases and V 4 bases, and 5 bases lay outside the gene matches. Germline CDR1 and CDR2: SGDLS and YYNGEE. This CDR3 reads CASSSTGVAYNEQFF. CDR3 sequence (DNA): TGTGCCAGCAGCTCGACAGGGGTCGCCTACAATGAGCAGTTCTTC. Full variable domain (outside the CDR3, taken from reference TRBV9 and TRBJ2-1): DSGVTQTPKHLITATGQRVTLRCSPRSGDLSVYWYQQSLDQGLQFLIQYYNGEERAKGNILERFSAQQFPDLHSELNLSSLELGDSALYFCASSSTGVAYNEQFFGPGTRLTVL.

The chain uses TRBV5-4 and TRBJ1-1, with TRBD1 identical over 7 bases. The CDR3 runs 15 residues. Per germline, CDR1 SGHNT and CDR2 YYREEE (reference sequence). The V gene end was trimmed by 4 bases and the J gene end by 0 bases; junction bases not matched to a gene: 6. The DNA for the CDR3 is TGTGCCAGCAGCCCGGGACAGACTATGAACACTGAAGCTTTCTTT. Residues: CASSPGQTMNTEAFF.

The table lists this clone with a count of one. This chain links TRBV19 with TRBJ1-5; D is perhaps TRBD1 (6 bases). The CDR3 has 13 amino acids. Between the trimmed V and J ends, which lost 6 bases and 5 bases, there was a span of 11 bases. Germline V CDR1 and CDR2: LNHDA, SQIVND (reference sequence). The DNA of the CDR3 is TGTGCCAGTAGGTGCAGGGGCGATCAGCCCCAGCATTTT. Its protein product is CASRCRGDQPQHF.

The genes are TRBV7-2 and TRBJ1-5; D is unclear. Germline CDR1 SGHTA, CDR2 FQGNSA. V lost 3 bases and J lost 2, with 2 bases in between. The CDR3 sequence is 12 residues long. This CDR3 reads CASSFGNQPQHF. DNA of the CDR3: TGTGCCAGCAGCTTCGGCAATCAGCCCCAGCATTTT.

This clone was seen a few times. The genes are TRBV14 and TRBJ1-3; TRBD1 matches 9 bases. V trimming: 4 bases; J trimming: 3 bases; junction bases outside the gene matches: 7. The CDR3 contains 16 residues. Germline CDR1 is SGHDN and CDR2 is FVKESK. The chain's CDR3 is CASSPPGTGFGNTIYF. CDR3 nucleotide sequence: TGTGCCAGCAGCCCCCCCGGGACAGGGTTTGGAAACACCATATATTTT.

The chain links TRBV4-2 to TRBJ2-5; TRBD2 agrees at 8 bases. The V gene end was trimmed by 4 bases and the J gene end by 2 bases; junction bases not matched to a gene: 12. This CDR3 region has 17 residues. The germline CDR1 and CDR2 sequences are LGHNA and YNFKEQ. The CDR3 DNA follows: TGTGCCAGCAGCCTTGACCGGCCGGGGGGGCGGCAAGAGACCCAGTACTTC. Translating gives CASSLDRPGGRQETQYF.

The rearrangement uses TRBV11-3 and TRBJ2-3, with a tentative D call TRBD2 (5 bases). This CDR3 spans 13 amino acids. V lost 5 bases and J lost 5, with 11 bases in between. CDR1 and CDR2 from the germline V gene are SGHNT and YENEEA. The chain's CDR3 is CASSLNAGDTQYF. CDR3 nucleotide sequence: TGTGCCAGCAGCCTCAATGCGGGAGATACGCAGTATTTT.

Note on this clone: The germline gene is not matched at one end of the junction; a read error may be the cause. The rearrangement uses TRBV5-4 and TRBJ2-5; D is unresolved. This CDR3 is 13 amino acids long. Germline assignment: CDR1 SGHNT and CDR2 YYREEE (reference sequence). CDR3: CASSLSYQETQYF. The CDR3 DNA reads TGTGCCAGCAGCTTGTCGTACCAGGAGACCCAGTACTTC.

The rearrangement links TRBV11-2 to TRBJ2-7; D perhaps matches TRBD1 (5 bases). CDR3 length: 14 amino acids. The germline V gene has CDR1 SGHAT and CDR2 FQNNGV. V was shortened by 3 bases and J by 5 bases, with 14 bases between the two germline ends. This CDR3 is CASSFGQGYDEQYF. The CDR3 nucleotides are TGTGCCAGCAGCTTTGGGCAGGGCTATGACGAGCAGTACTTC. The entire variable domain, with the rest obtained from reference TRBV11-2 and TRBJ2-7, is as follows: EAGVAQSPRYKIIEKRQSVAFWCNPISGHATLYWYQQILGQGPKLLIQFQNNGVVDDSQLPKDRFSAERLKGVDSTLKIQPAKLEDSAVYLCASSFGQGYDEQYFGPGTRLTVT.

This clone has only one observation. The CDR3 DNA follows: TGCAGCGTAAATCCGGGACTAGCATGGGATACGCAGTATTTT. Protein product: CSVNPGLAWDTQYF. The rearrangement links TRBV29-1 to TRBJ2-3; 9 bases are shared with TRBD2. Germline CDR1 SQVTM, CDR2 ANQGSEA. This CDR3 has 14 amino acids. V lost 6 bases to trimming and J lost 6 bases; unmatched junction nucleotides: 10.

The chain recombines TRBV5-6 with TRBJ1-4; tentative D call: TRBD1 (5 bases). The germline CDR1 and CDR2 sequences are SGHDT and YYEEEE. This CDR3 has 16 residues. V was clipped by 1 base and J by 2 bases, with 12 bases between them. The CDR3: CASSLFGRATNEKLFF. CDR3 bases: TGTGCCAGCAGCTTGTTCGGCAGGGCTACTAATGAAAAACTGTTTTTT.

The J gene is TRBJ2-7, the V gene TRBV21-1; TRBD2, the table's D call, lacks a check against the DNA. TRBV21-1 is shown as a pseudogene. The CDR3 is 12 amino acids. The CDR3 DNA is TGTGCCAGCAGCCCTGGTGAGGACTGGAAGTACTTC. The encoded protein is CASSPGEDWKYF.

The V and J genes are TRBV18 and TRBJ2-3; D unclear. This CDR3 comprises 16 residues. Germline CDR1 and CDR2: KGHSH and LQKENI. Trimming shortened V by 0 bases and J by 3 bases, and 13 bases separated the two germline ends. Here the CDR3 reads CASSPPVQARTDTQYF. The CDR3 DNA is TGTGCCAGCTCACCACCGGTCCAGGCCCGGACAGATACGCAGTATTTT.